This T cell receptor beta chain came from a study of T cell repertoires in cytomegalovirus infection. Study as a whole: Public TCR beta signatures indicated both CMV infection and matching HLA type. Study findings and constraints: HLA-C-restricted CMV-specific TCR beta clonotypes were dominant in the ex vivo response.

TCRdb recomputed calls from the reads with MiXCR, one row per CDR3 protein. In the table there are 250,000 or so distinct CDR3 sequences, approximately 15% of which are singletons. CDR1 and CDR2 from the germline V gene are SGDLS and YYNGEE. V was clipped by 4 bases and J by 7 bases, with 12 bases between them. This CDR3 spans 14 amino acids. Only one count was recorded for this clonotype. Its matching antigen is unknown. The sequencing sample was made of CD8+ T cells from PBMCs. This clonotype was obtained from a human donor in good health (CMV status not recorded). Some clones in this sample may be carry-over from other donors' samples. This chain links TRBV9 with TRBJ1-6; tentatively, D is TRBD1 (5 bases). The CDR3 here is CASSTGPTNSPLHF. The CDR3 coding sequence is TGTGCCAGCAGCACGGGGCCGACGAATTCACCCCTCCACTTT.